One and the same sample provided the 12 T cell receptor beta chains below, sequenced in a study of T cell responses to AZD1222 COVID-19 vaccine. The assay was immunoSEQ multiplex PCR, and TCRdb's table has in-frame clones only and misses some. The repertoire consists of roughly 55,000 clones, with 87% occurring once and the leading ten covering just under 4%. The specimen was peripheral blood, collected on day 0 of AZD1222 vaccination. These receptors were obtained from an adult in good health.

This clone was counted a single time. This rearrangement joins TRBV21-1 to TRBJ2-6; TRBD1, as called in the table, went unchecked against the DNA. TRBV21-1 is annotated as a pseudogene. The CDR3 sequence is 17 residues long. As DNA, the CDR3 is TGTGCCAGCAGCAGCTCCTTCAGGGGGCAGGGGGCCAACGTCCTGACTTTC. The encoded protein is CASSSSFRGQGANVLTF.

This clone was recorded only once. CDR3 region: CASRPRAGLSGNTIYF. The CDR3 DNA sequence: TGTGCCAGCCGTCCCAGGGCAGGCCTCTCTGGAAACACCATATATTTT. This chain joins TRBV7-9 and TRBJ1-3; D may be TRBD1 (5 bases). Between the trimmed V and J ends, which lost 8 bases and 0 bases, there was a span of 17 bases. The CDR3 has 16 residues. Germline-derived CDR1 and CDR2 are SEHNR and FQNEAQ (reference sequence).

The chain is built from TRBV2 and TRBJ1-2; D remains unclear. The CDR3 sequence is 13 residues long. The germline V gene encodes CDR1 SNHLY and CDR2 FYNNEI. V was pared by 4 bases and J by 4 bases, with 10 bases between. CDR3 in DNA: TGTGCCAGCAGTGGGAGTGCCCCCTATGGCTACACCTTC. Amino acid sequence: CASSGSAPYGYTF.

The CDR3 is CASSHGEGIFNYGYTF. In DNA form, the CDR3 reads TGTGCCAGCTCACACGGTGAGGGGATTTTTAACTATGGCTACACCTTC. This chain uses TRBV27 with TRBJ1-2; D perhaps matches TRBD1 (5 bases). CDR3 length: 16 residues. Germline V lookup: CDR1 MNHEY, CDR2 SMNVEV (reference sequence). Between the trimmed V and J ends, which lost 8 bases and 1 base, there was a span of 20 bases.

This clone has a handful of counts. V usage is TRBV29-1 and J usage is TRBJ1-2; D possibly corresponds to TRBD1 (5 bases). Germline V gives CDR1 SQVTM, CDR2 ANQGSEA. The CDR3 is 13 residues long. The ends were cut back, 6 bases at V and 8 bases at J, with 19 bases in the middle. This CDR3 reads CSVRPGTAGGYTF. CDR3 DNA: TGCAGCGTCCGACCCGGGACTGCGGGCGGCTACACCTTC.

The CDR3 nucleotides read TGTGCCAGCAGCTTGGCCGGGCCTTCACCCCTCCACTTT. Translated, it gives CASSLAGPSPLHF. The V call is TRBV5-5, the J call TRBJ1-6, with D unclear. The CDR3 spans 13 residues. V gave up 0 bases and J gave up 9 bases, with 7 bases separating them. Germline CDR1 SGHKS, CDR2 YYEKEE (reference sequence).

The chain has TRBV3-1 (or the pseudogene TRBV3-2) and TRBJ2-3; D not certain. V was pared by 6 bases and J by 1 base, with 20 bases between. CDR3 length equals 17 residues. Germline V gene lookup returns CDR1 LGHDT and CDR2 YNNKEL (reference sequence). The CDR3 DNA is TGTGCCAGCAGTAAGGGATTTTTACTTTCCGGCACAGATACGCAGTATTTT. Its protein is CASSKGFLLSGTDTQYF.

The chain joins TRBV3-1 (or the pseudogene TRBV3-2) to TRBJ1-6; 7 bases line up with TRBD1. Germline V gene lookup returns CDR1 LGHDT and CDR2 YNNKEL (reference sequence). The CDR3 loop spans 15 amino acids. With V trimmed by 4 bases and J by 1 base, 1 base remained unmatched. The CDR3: CASSRRGSYNSPLHF. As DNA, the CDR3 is TGTGCCAGCAGCCGCAGGGGGTCCTATAATTCACCCCTCCACTTT.

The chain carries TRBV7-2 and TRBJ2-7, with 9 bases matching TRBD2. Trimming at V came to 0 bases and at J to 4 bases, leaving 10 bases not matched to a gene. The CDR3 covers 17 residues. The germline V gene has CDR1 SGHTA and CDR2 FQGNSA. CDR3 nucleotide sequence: TGTGCCAGCAGCTTAGCATATAGCGGGGGCCCAGGGTACGAGCAGTACTTC. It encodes CASSLAYSGGPGYEQYF.

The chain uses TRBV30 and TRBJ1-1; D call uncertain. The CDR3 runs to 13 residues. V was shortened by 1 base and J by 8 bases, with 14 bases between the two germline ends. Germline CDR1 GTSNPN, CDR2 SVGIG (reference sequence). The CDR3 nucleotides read TGTGCCTGGAGTGGGGGTACGGAACTAGAAGCTTTCTTT. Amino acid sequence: CAWSGGTELEAFF.

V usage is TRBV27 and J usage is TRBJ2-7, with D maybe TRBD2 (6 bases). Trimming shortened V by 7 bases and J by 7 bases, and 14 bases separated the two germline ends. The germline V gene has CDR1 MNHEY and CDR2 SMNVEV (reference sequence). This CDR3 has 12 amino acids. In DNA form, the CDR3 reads TGTGCCAGCACCTCCGGGGGTAGAGAGCAGTACTTC. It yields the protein CASTSGGREQYF.

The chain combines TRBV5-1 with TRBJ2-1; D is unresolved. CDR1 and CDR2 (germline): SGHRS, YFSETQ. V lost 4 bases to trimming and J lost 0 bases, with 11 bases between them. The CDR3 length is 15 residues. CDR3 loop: CASSLGASSYNEQFF. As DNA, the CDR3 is TGCGCCAGCAGCCTCGGCGCAAGCTCCTACAATGAGCAGTTCTTC.